The 26 T cell receptor beta chains below all came from one sample that was sequenced in a study of post-analysis software for immune sequencing data. Study-level findings and limits: Higher frequency in patients than in controls was seen for 5 or 6 TRBV segments, with TRBV5-6, TRBV5-1 and TRBV20-1 among them.

The TCR beta cDNA libraries contained unique molecular identifiers. Via MiXCR, TCRdb re-called the PCR reads, giving one row per CDR3 protein. The table includes more than 500,000 distinct CDR3 sequences, around 34% detected once. Their recognized antigens are unknown. The sequenced sample consisted of blood. These receptors came from a girl aged 2-17 years with multiple sclerosis.

The chain recombines TRBV10-1 with TRBJ1-1; D remains unclear. Trimming stripped 5 bases from V and 6 bases from J, with 16 bases between. The CDR3 loop spans 14 amino acids. Germline CDR1 and CDR2: WNHNN and SYGVQD (reference sequence). The CDR3 reads CASSMISNRAEAFF. Written as DNA, the CDR3 is TGCGCCAGCAGTATGATTTCAAATCGAGCTGAAGCTTTCTTT.

This clonotype was observed a few times. The CDR3 nucleotides read TGCGCCAGCAGCAAAACGACTATCCAAGAGACCCAGTACTTC. It codes for CASSKTTIQETQYF. The chain links TRBV4-1 to TRBJ2-5, with a tentative D call TRBD2 (5 bases). V lost 5 bases, J lost 1 base, and 11 bases lay in between. From germline, CDR1 is MGHRA and CDR2 YSYEKL. CDR3 length equals 14 residues.

The chain uses TRBV2 and TRBJ1-5; D is possibly TRBD1 (5 bases). The CDR3 consists of 14 residues. Trimming took 4 bases from V and 7 from J, leaving 14 bases between them. CDR1 and CDR2 from the germline V gene are SNHLY and FYNNEI. DNA for the CDR3: TGTGCCAGCAGTGGACGAGGGGATCAGCAGCCCCAGCATTTT. Translated, it gives CASSGRGDQQPQHF.

This clonotype was picked up a small number of times. The CDR3 protein is CASTANTRYEQYF. The DNA for the CDR3 is TGCGCCAGCACCGCCAACACACGTTACGAGCAGTACTTC. The genes are TRBV5-1 and TRBJ2-7, with unresolved D. V gave up 6 bases and J gave up 4 bases, with 14 bases separating them. Germline CDR1 and CDR2: SGHRS and YFSETQ. The CDR3 sequence is 13 residues long.

The chain is built from TRBV5-1 and TRBJ2-3, with TRBD1 matching 7 bases. The V gene's germline CDR1 is SGHRS and CDR2 YFSETQ. V lost 4 bases to trimming and J lost 4 bases; unmatched junction nucleotides: 12. The CDR3 has 16 amino acids. The CDR3 nucleotides read TGCGCCAGCAGCCCCGGTGGTGCAGGGGGTGCAGATACGCAGTATTTT. It codes for CASSPGGAGGADTQYF.

This chain uses TRBV28 with TRBJ1-5; no clear D gene. The ends were cut back, 5 bases at V and 7 bases at J, with 18 bases in the middle. CDR3 length equals 15 residues. Germline CDR1 is MDHEN and CDR2 is SYDVKM. In DNA form, the CDR3 reads TGTGCCAGCAGTGCCGGAGGCATGGCGGAACAGCCCCAGCATTTT. Its protein product is CASSAGGMAEQPQHF. The complete variable domain, with remaining parts taken from reference TRBV28 and TRBJ1-5, reads DVKVTQSSRYLVKRTGEKVFLECVQDMDHENMFWYRQDPGLGLRLIYFSYDVKMKEKGDIPEGYSVSREKKERFSLILESASTNQTSMYLCASSAGGMAEQPQHFGDGTRLSIL.

V usage is TRBV20-1 and J usage is TRBJ2-1; D gene unclear. Germline V gene data show CDR1 as DFQATT and CDR2 as SNEGSKA (reference sequence). V lost 0 bases, J lost 6 bases, and 18 bases lay in between. This CDR3 is built from 16 residues. CDR3 nucleotide sequence: TGCAGTGCTAGAGATTCGCCGAAACAATGGCCCAATGAGCAGTTCTTC. It is translated as CSARDSPKQWPNEQFF.

The table lists this clonotype with a few counts. The CDR3 loop is CASSPLTGRNEQFF. The DNA of the CDR3 is TGTGCCAGCTCACCTCTTACGGGGAGGAATGAGCAGTTCTTC. The rearrangement joins TRBV18 to TRBJ2-1, with D perhaps TRBD2 (6 bases). From germline, CDR1 is KGHSH and CDR2 LQKENI. The CDR3 consists of 14 residues. V lost 3 bases, J lost 7 bases, and 13 bases lay in between.

This clonotype was found a few times. This chain uses TRBV28 with TRBJ1-1, with D hard to call. Germline assignment: CDR1 MDHEN and CDR2 SYDVKM. The germline V and J ends were trimmed by 2 bases and 11 bases, with 12 bases remaining between them. The CDR3 length is 12 residues. In DNA, the CDR3 is TGTGCCAGCAGTTTACCCACCGAGGATGCTTTCTTT. It is translated as CASSLPTEDAFF.

Ten or more counts support this clonotype. CDR3: CASSPNRGSGSYEQYF. The DNA for the CDR3 is TGTGCCAGCAGTCCCAACAGGGGCTCGGGGTCCTACGAGCAGTACTTC. This chain uses TRBV6-6 with TRBJ2-7, with 7 bases that match TRBD1. This CDR3 has 16 amino acids. The germline CDR1 and CDR2 sequences are MNHNY and SVGAGI (reference sequence). V shed 5 bases, J shed 1 base, and the junction held 11 bases outside the gene matches.

The genes are TRBV4-1 and TRBJ1-5; D is uncertain. V was trimmed by 1 base and J by 3 bases, leaving 7 bases between them. This CDR3 comprises 14 residues. CDR1 is MGHRA and CDR2 is YSYEKL in the germline V gene. The CDR3 DNA follows: TGCGCCAGCAGCCAAGGAGAATTCAATCAGCCCCAGCATTTT. Protein product: CASSQGEFNQPQHF.

A word on this clonotype: This may come from a read error, since a much larger clone is one base off. The chain couples TRBV6-6 to TRBJ1-2; D might be TRBD1 (5 bases). Germline loops: CDR1 MNHNY, CDR2 SVGAGI (reference sequence). This CDR3 has 15 amino acids. Written as DNA, the CDR3 is TGTGCCAGCAACCCGACGGGGGATAGCGACTATGACTACACCTTC. Protein sequence: CASNPTGDSDYDYTF.

This clonotype has more than one count but fewer than ten. This chain connects TRBV21-1 to TRBJ1-2; TRBD1, the table's D call, was not compared with the DNA. TRBV21-1 represents a pseudogene. The CDR3 length is 17 residues. The chain's CDR3 is CASSWERGTGDYDGYTF. In DNA form, the CDR3 reads TGTGCCAGCAGCTGGGAGAGGGGGACAGGGGACTACGATGGCTACACCTTC.

CDR3: CASSQDRGSEQFF. As DNA, the CDR3 is TGTGCCAGCAGCCAAGACAGGGGGAGCGAGCAGTTCTTC. V is TRBV14 and J is TRBJ2-1, with TRBD1 matching over 7 bases. This CDR3 spans 13 amino acids. Germline assignment: CDR1 SGHDN and CDR2 FVKESK. The V segment lost 0 bases and the J segment 10 bases; nucleotides outside the gene matches: 3.

The J gene is TRBJ1-2, the V gene TRBV7-4; maybe TRBD1 (6 bases). Germline lookup yields CDR1 SGHVT and CDR2 SQSDAQ. The CDR3 spans 17 residues. Trimming shortened V by 0 bases and J by 5 bases, and 19 bases separated the two germline ends. This CDR3 is CASSLALWGAHRYGYTF. The CDR3 nucleotides are TGTGCCAGCAGCTTAGCGCTGTGGGGGGCGCATCGGTATGGCTACACCTTC.

The chain is built from TRBV6-6 and TRBJ1-1; D is unresolved. This CDR3 is built from 13 residues. CDR1 MNHNY and CDR2 SVGAGI come from the germline V gene (reference sequence). Trimming left V 5 bases short and J 1 base short, with 8 bases between. The CDR3 region is CASSDTPNTEAFF. CDR3 DNA: TGTGCCAGCAGTGATACACCGAACACTGAAGCTTTCTTT.

This clonotype has more than one count but fewer than ten. The genes are TRBV6-2 or TRBV6-3 and TRBJ1-5; D unclear. Trimming left V 0 bases short and J 5 bases short, with 8 bases between. CDR1 is MNHEY and CDR2 is SVGEGT in the germline V gene. The CDR3 is 14 residues long. DNA for the CDR3: TGTGCCAGCAGTTACTCCTCACCAGATCAGCCCCAGCATTTT. Its translation: CASSYSSPDQPQHF.

This clonotype has a handful of counts. V is TRBV4-2 and J is TRBJ1-1, with D perhaps matching TRBD1 (5 bases). CDR1 is LGHNA, CDR2 YNFKEQ, per germline. The CDR3 length is 15 residues. The V end lost 0 bases, the J end lost 6 bases, and 14 bases lay between the germline ends. CDR3 loop: CASSQEGSRDAEAFF. For the CDR3, the DNA is TGTGCCAGCAGCCAAGAAGGAAGCAGGGACGCTGAAGCTTTCTTT.

The chain joins TRBV20-1 to TRBJ2-1; 7 nucleotides align to TRBD1. The CDR3 is 16 amino acids. V trimming: 5 bases; J trimming: 6 bases; junction bases outside the gene matches: 16. The V gene's germline CDR1 is DFQATT and CDR2 SNEGSKA (reference sequence). The CDR3 region has the DNA TGCAGTGCTGGAAGGGGGCAAAAACCCCTTGGCAATGAGCAGTTCTTC. This encodes CSAGRGQKPLGNEQFF.

The V gene is TRBV20-1, the J gene TRBJ1-4, with a tentative D call TRBD1 (5 bases). Germline loops: CDR1 DFQATT, CDR2 SNEGSKA (reference sequence). This CDR3 region has 13 residues. The ends were cut back, 2 bases at V and 8 bases at J, with 12 bases in the middle. CDR3 region: CSARPSQGEKLFF. The CDR3 region has the DNA TGCAGTGCTAGACCCTCCCAGGGAGAAAAACTGTTTTTT.

The chain carries TRBV5-1 and TRBJ1-2, with 7 bases matching TRBD1. The CDR3 spans 14 residues. CDR1 is SGHRS and CDR2 is YFSETQ in the germline V gene. V shed 3 bases, J shed 6 bases, and the junction held 8 bases outside the gene matches. The CDR3 region is CASSSTGSGHGYTF. The CDR3 nucleotides read TGCGCCAGCAGCTCGACAGGGAGCGGGCATGGCTACACCTTC.

This clonotype was detected a few times. The chain combines TRBV4-1 with TRBJ2-2; 11 bases map to TRBD1. CDR3 size: 15 residues. The J segment lost 7 bases and the V segment lost 0 bases, leaving 1 base of the junction unmatched. In germline, CDR1 is MGHRA, CDR2 YSYEKL. The CDR3 DNA reads TGCGCCAGCAGCCAAGATGGGACAGGGGGCGGGGAGCTGTTTTTT. It translates to CASSQDGTGGGELFF.

This sequence joins TRBV12-3 or TRBV12-4 and TRBJ1-1; TRBD1 is a possible D gene (6 bases). CDR3 length equals 16 residues. V lost 7 bases, J lost 5 bases, and 23 bases lay in between. The DNA of the CDR3 is TGTGCCAGCATTATGTTTAGCACAGGGCGGGGTACTGAAGCTTTCTTT. Translated, it gives CASIMFSTGRGTEAFF.

The chain joins TRBV6-2 or TRBV6-3 to TRBJ2-2, with 8 positions matching TRBD1. CDR1 MNHEY and CDR2 SVGEGT come from the germline V gene. Trimming took 5 bases from V and 5 from J; bases not matched to a gene: 4. The length of the CDR3 is 14 residues. The CDR3 sequence is CASSRTGQTGELFF. The CDR3 DNA follows: TGTGCCAGCAGTCGGACAGGGCAGACCGGGGAGCTGTTTTTT.

In this sample, this clonotype turned up a few times. The genes are TRBV5-1 and TRBJ1-6; unclear D gene. The CDR3 runs 14 residues. Germline V lookup: CDR1 SGHRS, CDR2 YFSETQ. V dropped 1 base and J dropped 6 bases, with 8 bases sitting between them. CDR3 loop: CASSLTNANSPLHF. The CDR3 DNA reads as TGCGCCAGCAGCTTGACGAACGCTAATTCACCCCTCCACTTT.

The J gene is TRBJ1-4, the V gene TRBV7-2; 12 bases agree with TRBD1. In germline, CDR1 is SGHTA, CDR2 FQGNSA. The CDR3 runs to 15 residues. Trimming removed 7 bases from V and 5 bases from J; junction bases left unmatched: 5. CDR3 nucleotides: TGTGCCAGCAACGAGGGACAGGGGGCAAATGAAAAACTGTTTTTT. This codes for CASNEGQGANEKLFF.